The 14 T cell receptor beta chains below all came from one sample that was sequenced in a study of shared clonotypes between healthy human individuals. Data came from immunoSEQ multiplex PCR; TCRdb stores just in-frame clones and leaves some out. The data contain roughly 2.4 million clones, more than 90% of them singletons. The material sequenced was naive CD4+ T cells sorted from blood. The sample's subset: CD45RA+ positively selected. These receptor sequences come from a young man in good health.

This clone was recorded only once. J is TRBJ1-1 and V is TRBV10-2; D gene uncertain. V was trimmed by 3 bases and J by 1 base, leaving 6 bases between them. The CDR3 has 13 residues. CDR1 WSHSY and CDR2 SAAADI come from the germline V gene. The CDR3: CASSERGNTEAFF. CDR3 DNA: TGCGCCAGCAGTGAACGGGGGAACACTGAAGCTTTCTTT.

This chain uses TRBV4-1 with TRBJ2-5, with TRBD2 as a possible D gene (6 bases). Trimming removed 0 bases from V and 0 bases from J, with 14 bases in between. In germline, CDR1 is MGHRA, CDR2 YSYEKL. This CDR3 contains 17 residues. CDR3 DNA: TGCGCCAGCAGCCAAGATGGGGGGAAGGGCTACCAAGAGACCCAGTACTTC. This gives the protein CASSQDGGKGYQETQYF.

The genes are TRBV5-5 and TRBJ1-5, with D unclear. V gave up 4 bases and J gave up 2 bases, with 13 bases separating them. Germline assignment: CDR1 SGHKS and CDR2 YYEKEE (reference sequence). The CDR3 runs 15 residues. The CDR3 region has the DNA TGTGCCAGCAGCCCCGCCCTGGCCCGCAATCAGCCCCAGCATTTT. Its translation is CASSPALARNQPQHF.

A word on this clone: Other DNA sequences within the sample encode an identical CDR3. V is TRBV28 and J is TRBJ2-2, with D hard to call. Germline V gene sequence: CDR1 MDHEN, CDR2 SYDVKM. The CDR3 runs to 12 residues. V was cut by 6 bases and J by 6 bases, with 8 bases left in between. As DNA, the CDR3 is TGTGCCAGCAGCCTATCCGCCGGGGAGCTGTTTTTT. This gives the protein CASSLSAGELFF.

The chain joins TRBV19 to TRBJ2-5, with 7 positions matching TRBD2. The ends lost 1 base at V and 7 bases at J; junction bases unmatched: 3. The CDR3 extends over 13 amino acids. Germline-derived CDR1 and CDR2 are LNHDA and SQIVND (reference sequence). The CDR3 region is CASSIAGGRTQYF. CDR3 bases: TGTGCCAGTAGTATAGCGGGAGGACGGACCCAGTACTTC.

V gene TRBV21-1 combines with J gene TRBJ2-4. TRBV21-1 is listed as a pseudogene. This CDR3 spans 17 amino acids. CDR3 sequence: CASSNEDPLAGEGIQYF. CDR3 nucleotides: TGTGCCAGCAGCAACGAGGACCCCCTGGCTGGGGAAGGCATTCAGTACTTC.

This chain connects TRBV5-6 to TRBJ2-5, with TRBD2 identical over 8 bases. Trimming at V came to 0 bases and at J to 5 bases, leaving 15 bases not matched to a gene. The CDR3 consists of 18 residues. Germline V lookup: CDR1 SGHDT, CDR2 YYEEEE. As DNA, the CDR3 is TGTGCCAGCAGCTTGGTGGGGTCGGGGGGGCCGGTTCAGGAGACCCAGTACTTC. Its translation is CASSLVGSGGPVQETQYF.

This chain connects TRBV19 to TRBJ2-7, with a possible D match to TRBD1 (5 bases). Germline loops: CDR1 LNHDA, CDR2 SQIVND (reference sequence). Trimming stripped 5 bases from V and 2 bases from J, with 10 bases between. CDR3 length equals 13 residues. The CDR3 coding sequence is TGTGCCAGTAGTCGACAGTCAGCCTACGAGCAGTACTTC. Translating gives CASSRQSAYEQYF.

About this clone: This sample includes further DNA sequences coding for the same CDR3. The CDR3 reads CASSALAPQETQYF. The CDR3 DNA reads TGTGCCAGCAGTGCCCTAGCGCCACAAGAGACCCAGTACTTC. The chain combines TRBV6-1 with TRBJ2-5; TRBD2 is a possible D gene (6 bases). V lost 4 bases and J 2 bases, leaving 11 bases between the germline ends. CDR1 MNHNS and CDR2 SASEGT come from the germline V gene. The CDR3 is 14 residues long.

This chain joins TRBV6-6 and TRBJ1-3, with 8 bases matching TRBD1. V gave up 6 bases and J gave up 0 bases; unmatched junction bases: 4. Germline CDR1 reads MNHNY; CDR2 reads SVGAGI (reference sequence). This CDR3 comprises 15 residues. In DNA form, the CDR3 reads TGTGCCAGCAGGGAGACAGGGGCCTCTGGAAACACCATATATTTT. Translation: CASRETGASGNTIYF.

The rearrangement links TRBV30 to TRBJ1-4; a weak D match, TRBD1 (5 bases). Germline CDR1 and CDR2: GTSNPN and SVGIG (reference sequence). Trimming shortened V by 1 base and J by 7 bases, and 10 bases separated the two germline ends. The CDR3 has 13 residues. CDR3 DNA: TGTGCCTGGAGTGGGGGCCAACGTGAAAAACTGTTTTTT. Amino acids: CAWSGGQREKLFF.

About this clone itself: Other DNA sequences in this sample translate to the same CDR3. The gene calls are TRBV10-1 and TRBJ2-7; D may be TRBD1 (5 bases). Germline values: CDR1 WNHNN, CDR2 SYGVQD (reference sequence). The V and J ends lost 3 bases and 0 bases respectively, with 9 bases between them. The CDR3 spans 14 residues. CDR3 loop: CASSEQANSYEQYF. In nucleotides, the CDR3 is TGCGCCAGCAGTGAACAGGCGAACTCCTACGAGCAGTACTTC.

The J gene is TRBJ1-6, the V gene TRBV10-3, with D possibly TRBD1 on 6 matching bases. The CDR3 sequence is 15 residues long. Germline V lookup: CDR1 ENHRY, CDR2 SYGVKD. Trimming removed 4 bases at V and 9 bases at J, with 16 bases between. CDR3 amino acids: CAISGEGVRGSPLHF. CDR3 DNA sequence: TGTGCCATCAGTGGAGAGGGGGTTAGGGGTTCACCCCTCCACTTT.

This rearrangement joins TRBV4-3 to TRBJ1-5; TRBD1 is a possible D gene (6 bases). In germline, CDR1 is LGHNA, CDR2 YSLEER. Trimming took 0 bases from V and 5 from J, leaving 11 bases between them. The CDR3 totals 15 residues. DNA of the CDR3: TGCGCCAGCAGCCAAGAACACAGGGAGCATCAGCCCCAGCATTTT. It yields the protein CASSQEHREHQPQHF.